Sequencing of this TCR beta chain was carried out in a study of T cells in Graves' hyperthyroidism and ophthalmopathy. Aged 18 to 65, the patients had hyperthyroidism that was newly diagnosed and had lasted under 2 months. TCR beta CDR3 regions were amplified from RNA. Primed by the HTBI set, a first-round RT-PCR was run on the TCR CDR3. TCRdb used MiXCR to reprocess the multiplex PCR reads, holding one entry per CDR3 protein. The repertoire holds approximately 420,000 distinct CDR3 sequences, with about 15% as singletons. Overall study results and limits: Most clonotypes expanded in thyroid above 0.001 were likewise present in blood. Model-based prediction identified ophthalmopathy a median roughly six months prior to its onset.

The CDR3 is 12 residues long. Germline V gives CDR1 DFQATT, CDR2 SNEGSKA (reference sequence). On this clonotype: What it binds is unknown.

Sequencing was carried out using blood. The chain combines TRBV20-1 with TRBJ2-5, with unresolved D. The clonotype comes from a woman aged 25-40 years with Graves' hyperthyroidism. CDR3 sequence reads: CSPSAQTETQYF. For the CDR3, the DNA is TGCAGCCCGTCCGCCCAGACAGAGACCCAGTACTTC.